This is a list of T cell receptor beta chains from one sample in a study of vaccination effects on CD4 cells after COVID-19. TCRdb keeps only in-frame clones here, not all; method: immunoSEQ multiplex PCR. The sample records 35,000 to 40,000 clones, 66% being singletons. Antigens of these TCRs are unknown. Specimen: CD4+ T cells from PBMCs cultured with HCoV-OC43 spike peptides, collected before COVID-19 vaccination. These receptors were collected from a human donor who received a COVID-19 vaccine. CDR3s include the opening cysteine and the closing phenylalanine or tryptophan. The D gene is left open where the match is weak. Part of the rows lack a size; the others show once, few, many or a class for expanded clones.

size	J	V	D	DNA	CDR3
-	TRBJ2-2	TRBV7-8	-	TGTGCCAGCAGCTTTGGGGGGCGCGGGACCGGGGAGCTGTTTTTT	CASSFGGRGTGELFF
-	TRBJ1-1	TRBV7-9	-	TGTGCCAGCAGCTTAGGGGGGGTTAGGACTGAAGCTTTCTTT	CASSLGGVRTEAFF
-	TRBJ2-3	TRBV19	TRBD2	TGTGCCAGTAGTCCTACCGGGACTACTATAACACATACGCAGTATTTT	CASSPTGTTITHTQYF
-	TRBJ2-5	TRBV7-9	-	TGTGCCAGCAGCTTAGACATAAAACAAGAGACCCAGTACTTC	CASSLDIKQETQYF
-	TRBJ1-4	TRBV4-1	-	TGCGCCAGCAGCCACCAGAACAGATGGAGGAATGAAAAACTGTTTTTT	CASSHQNRWRNEKLFF
few	TRBJ1-4	TRBV3-1/TRBV3-2	-	TGTGCCAGCAGCCAAACAAGTCAGGGTAATGAAAAACTGTTTTTT	CASSQTSQGNEKLFF
-	TRBJ2-1	TRBV10-1	-	TGCGCCAGCAGTGAGACGTTGACAGCAAACAATGAGCAGTTCTTC	CASSETLTANNEQFF
few	TRBJ2-1	TRBV10-2	TRBD2	TGCGCCAGCGGAGTATCTAGCGGCTCCTACAATGAGCAGTTCTTC	CASGVSSGSYNEQFF
few	TRBJ1-3	TRBV3-1/TRBV3-2	-	TGTGCCAGCAGTCCGCTAGGGTCAATTGGCTCTGGAAACACCATATATTTT	CASSPLGSIGSGNTIYF
few	TRBJ1-1	TRBV4-1	-	TGCGCCAGCAGCCATGACAGACAGAACACTGAAGCTTTCTTT	CASSHDRQNTEAFF
once	TRBJ2-1	TRBV18	-	TGTGCCAGCTCACCCCTAGTTCAGTCCTACAATGAGCAGTTCTTC	CASSPLVQSYNEQFF
-	TRBJ1-5	TRBV30	TRBD1	TGTGCCTGGAGCTTTGACAGGGGGCGGCAGCCCCAGCATTTT	CAWSFDRGRQPQHF
-	TRBJ2-7	TRBV4-2	-	TGTGCCAGCAGCCAATCGGTGGGCCTGAGGGGCGAGCAGTACTTC	CASSQSVGLRGEQYF
few	TRBJ2-7	TRBV6-5	TRBD1	TGTGCCAGCAGTTACGAGGGGACAGGTTCCTACGAGCAGTACTTC	CASSYEGTGSYEQYF
-	TRBJ2-1	TRBV19	TRBD2	TGTGCCAGTAGTACTTCTAGCGGGAGATTCAATGAGCAGTTCTTC	CASSTSSGRFNEQFF
-	TRBJ1-4	TRBV5-1	TRBD1	TGCGCCAGCAGCTCGGGACAGGGGAATGAAAAACTGTTTTTT	CASSSGQGNEKLFF
-	TRBJ2-5	TRBV6-5	-	TGTGCCAGCAGTTACTCGGCGGGTGGGAACCAAGAGACCCAGTACTTC	CASSYSAGGNQETQYF
once	TRBJ1-3	TRBV5-5	TRBD1	TGTGCCAGCAGCTTGGGGGACAGAAGCTCTGGAAACACCATATATTTT	CASSLGDRSSGNTIYF
-	TRBJ2-3	TRBV5-1	-	TGCGCCAGCAGCAATCAGGGGAGCACAGATACGCAGTATTTT	CASSNQGSTDTQYF
few	TRBJ1-4	TRBV5-1	-	TGCGCCAGCAGCTTGGCGTCTGCCGGCACTAATGAAAAACTGTTTTTT	CASSLASAGTNEKLFF
-	TRBJ2-5	TRBV11-3	TRBD2	TGTGCCAGCAGCCCATCTAGCGGGGGGGGTGAGACCCAGTACTTC	CASSPSSGGGETQYF
-	TRBJ1-5	TRBV19	-	TGTGCCAGTAGCCCAGTGGGTGAGGTTCAGCCCCAGCATTTT	CASSPVGEVQPQHF
-	TRBJ2-2	TRBV6-5	-	TGTGCCAGCAGTTACGTTGGTGCGAACACCGGGGAGCTGTTTTTT	CASSYVGANTGELFF
-	TRBJ1-2	TRBV20-1	-	TGCAGTGCTAGTTTGGGTCAGGGCTACACCTTC	CSASLGQGYTF
-	TRBJ1-2	TRBV19	TRBD1	TGTGCCAGTAGTCCGGGGACAGGGTCGTCGCTTAACTATGGCTACACCTTC	CASSPGTGSSLNYGYTF
-	TRBJ1-2	TRBV25-1	-	TGTGCCAGCAGTGAGGGGTGGGGCGCGTCCTATGGCTACACCTTC	CASSEGWGASYGYTF
-	TRBJ1-2	TRBV4-1	TRBD1	TGCGCCAGCAGCCAAGGACTCCGGGACAGGGGATCGGCTAACTATGGCTACACCTTC	CASSQGLRDRGSANYGYTF
once	TRBJ2-1	TRBV5-8	TRBD2	TGTGCCAGCAGCTTGGAAGCGACTAGCGGGAGTCTGCAGTTCTTC	CASSLEATSGSLQFF
few	TRBJ2-1	TRBV3-1/TRBV3-2	TRBD1	TGTGCCAGTGGAGTGGGACAGGGGAGGAATGAGCAGTTCTTC	CASGVGQGRNEQFF
few	TRBJ2-1	TRBV11-3	-	TGTGCCAGCAGCTTAGAACAGGGCTCCTACAATGAGCAGTTCTTC	CASSLEQGSYNEQFF
-	TRBJ2-7	TRBV7-2	TRBD2	TGTGCCAGCAGCCTAATAGCGGGAGGGCCGGTCCACGAGCAGTACTTC	CASSLIAGGPVHEQYF
few	TRBJ2-7	TRBV29-1	TRBD2	TGCAGCGTGGATCACAGGGGACTAGCGGGAGGCTCCTACGAGCAGTACTTC	CSVDHRGLAGGSYEQYF
-	TRBJ1-1	TRBV20-1	-	TGCAGTGCACTCTTGAACACTGAAGCTTTCTTT	CSALLNTEAFF
-	TRBJ2-7	TRBV12-5	-	TGTGCTAGTGGTTTGCCTGTCTCACCCAGGGAGCAGTACTTC	CASGLPVSPREQYF
-	TRBJ2-5	TRBV3-1/TRBV3-2	-	TGTGCCAGCAGCCAATCCGGGCTACAAGAGACCCAGTACTTC	CASSQSGLQETQYF
-	TRBJ1-1	TRBV14	-	TGTGCCAGCAGCCTTCACTCCAATTCGGGCACTGAAGCTTTCTTT	CASSLHSNSGTEAFF
-	TRBJ1-6	TRBV27	-	TGTGCCAGCAGCTCTAAGGCCCTACATTCACCCCTCCACTTT	CASSSKALHSPLHF
-	TRBJ1-1	TRBV19	-	TGTGCCAGTAGTGGGTCGACGAACACTGAAGCTTTCTTT	CASSGSTNTEAFF
-	TRBJ2-5	TRBV3-1/TRBV3-2	TRBD2	TGTGCCAGCAGCCTCCGGAAGCTAGCGGGTCAAGAGACCCAGTACTTC	CASSLRKLAGQETQYF
-	TRBJ2-1	TRBV6-2/TRBV6-3	TRBD2	TGTGCCAGCAGCGATCGGGTAGCGGGGGCCTACAATGAGCAGTTCTTC	CASSDRVAGAYNEQFF
-	TRBJ2-5	TRBV19	-	TGTGCCAGTAGCCTCCCGGGGGGCGCGGGGCGGGGAGAGACCCAGTACTTC	CASSLPGGAGRGETQYF
-	TRBJ1-1	TRBV6-5	-	TGTGCCAGCAGTTACGACGAACAGACTGAAGCTTTCTTT	CASSYDEQTEAFF
many	TRBJ1-2	TRBV6-5	-	TGTGCCAGCACTAAGGGAATTTTCGATGGCTACACCTTC	CASTKGIFDGYTF
-	TRBJ1-2	TRBV6-6	-	TGTGCCAGCAGTTACTCGGCCGAGGGAGGGGGCTACACCTTC	CASSYSAEGGGYTF
once	TRBJ1-2	TRBV7-2	-	TGTGCCAGCAGCCCCCGCGGGGCTAACTATGGCTACACCTTC	CASSPRGANYGYTF
-	TRBJ2-3	TRBV9	TRBD2	TGTGCCAGCAGCGCCTCCGGGACTAGCAGCCATACGCAGTATTTT	CASSASGTSSHTQYF
-	TRBJ1-3	TRBV2	-	TGTGCCAGCAGTGAAGGGGTGGCTGGAAACACCATATATTTT	CASSEGVAGNTIYF